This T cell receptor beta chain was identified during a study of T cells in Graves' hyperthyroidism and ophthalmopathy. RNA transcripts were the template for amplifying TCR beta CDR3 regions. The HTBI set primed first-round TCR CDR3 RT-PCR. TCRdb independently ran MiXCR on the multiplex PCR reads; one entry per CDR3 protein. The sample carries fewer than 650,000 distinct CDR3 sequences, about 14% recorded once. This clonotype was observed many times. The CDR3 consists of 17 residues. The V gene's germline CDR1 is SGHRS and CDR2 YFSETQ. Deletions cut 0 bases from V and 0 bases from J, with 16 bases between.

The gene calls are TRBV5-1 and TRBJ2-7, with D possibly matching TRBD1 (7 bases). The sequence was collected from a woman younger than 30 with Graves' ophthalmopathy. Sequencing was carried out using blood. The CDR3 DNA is TGCGCCAGCAGCTTGGGCGCGGGACAGAATTTCTCCTACGAGCAGTACTTC. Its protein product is CASSLGAGQNFSYEQYF.